The source of this T cell receptor (beta chain) is a study of shared clonotypes between healthy human individuals. Method: immunoSEQ multiplex PCR; TCRdb's copy keeps in-frame clones and lacks some. The sample holds approximately 1.1 million clones, roughly 74% seen once. Nashville, Tennessee was home to all donors, who were Caucasian adults. This clone has a single count. Sequencing was performed on memory CD4+ T cells from PBMCs. Subset here: CD45RA-negative fraction. The source is a man aged 18 to 30 in good health. Some clones in this sample may be carry-over from other donors' samples.

CDR3 DNA: TGTGCCAGCAGCGTAGACACAGGGGACGAAAAACTGTTTTTT. Translation: CASSVDTGDEKLFF. The chain has TRBV9 and TRBJ1-4, with TRBD1 matching over 7 bases. The CDR3 spans 14 residues. J gave up 8 bases and V 0 bases, and 4 bases lay outside the gene matches. CDR1 is SGDLS and CDR2 is YYNGEE in the germline V gene.